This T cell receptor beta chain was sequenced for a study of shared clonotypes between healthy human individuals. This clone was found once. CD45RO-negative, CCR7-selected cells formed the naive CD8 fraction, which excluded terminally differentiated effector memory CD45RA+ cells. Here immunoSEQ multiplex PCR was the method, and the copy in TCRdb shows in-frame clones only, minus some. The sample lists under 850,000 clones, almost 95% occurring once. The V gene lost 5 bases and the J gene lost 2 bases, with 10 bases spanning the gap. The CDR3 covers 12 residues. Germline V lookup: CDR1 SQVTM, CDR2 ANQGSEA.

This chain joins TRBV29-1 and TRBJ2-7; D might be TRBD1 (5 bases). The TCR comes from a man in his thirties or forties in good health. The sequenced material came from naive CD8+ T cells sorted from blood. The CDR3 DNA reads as TGCAGCGTTCATAGGGGTCCCTACGAGCAGTACTTC. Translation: CSVHRGPYEQYF.